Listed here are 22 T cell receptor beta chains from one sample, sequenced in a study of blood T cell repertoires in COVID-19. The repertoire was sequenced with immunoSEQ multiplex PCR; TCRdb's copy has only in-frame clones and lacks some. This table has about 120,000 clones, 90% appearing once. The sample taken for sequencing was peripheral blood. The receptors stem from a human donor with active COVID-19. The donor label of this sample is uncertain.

This CDR3 reads CASSFQGQGLAKNIQYF. The DNA of the CDR3 is TGTGCCAGCAGCTTCCAGGGACAGGGTCTAGCCAAAAACATTCAGTACTTC. The chain has TRBV7-2 and TRBJ2-4; 9 nucleotides align to TRBD1. Looked up from germline, CDR1 is SGHTA and CDR2 is FQGNSA. The CDR3 spans 17 residues. Trimming at V came to 3 bases and at J to 0 bases, leaving 6 bases not matched to a gene.

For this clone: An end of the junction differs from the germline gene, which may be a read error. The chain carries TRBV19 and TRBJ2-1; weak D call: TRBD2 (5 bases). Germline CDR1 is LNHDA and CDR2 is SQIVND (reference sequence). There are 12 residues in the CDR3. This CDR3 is CASSLDRGEQFF. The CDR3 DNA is TGTGCCAGTAGTCTAGACCGGGGTGAGCAGTTCTTC.

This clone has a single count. The CDR3 loop is CASSLRTATSSGNTIYF. Written as DNA, the CDR3 is TGTGCCAGCAGCCTGCGGACAGCTACGAGCTCTGGAAACACCATATATTTT. The rearrangement joins TRBV7-6 to TRBJ1-3, with D perhaps TRBD1 (6 bases). Germline CDR1 SGHVS, CDR2 FNYEAQ. This CDR3 is built from 17 residues. Trimming shortened V by 5 bases and J by 0 bases, and 17 bases separated the two germline ends.

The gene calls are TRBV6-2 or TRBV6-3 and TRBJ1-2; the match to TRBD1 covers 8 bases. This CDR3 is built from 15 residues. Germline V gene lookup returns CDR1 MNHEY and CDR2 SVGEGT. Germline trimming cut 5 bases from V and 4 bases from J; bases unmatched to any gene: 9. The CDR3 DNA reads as TGTGCCAGCAGTGGCGGAGGACAGGGCCTCTATGGCTACACCTTC. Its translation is CASSGGGQGLYGYTF.

CDR3 sequence reads: CASSRGLAGGNTGELFF. The CDR3 bases are TGTGCCAGTAGTAGGGGACTAGCGGGGGGGAACACCGGGGAGCTGTTTTTT. The V gene is TRBV19, the J gene TRBJ2-2; 15 positions match TRBD2. Germline-derived CDR1 and CDR2 are LNHDA and SQIVND (reference sequence). Trimming removed 4 bases from V and 1 base from J; junction bases left unmatched: 1. This CDR3 has 17 amino acids.

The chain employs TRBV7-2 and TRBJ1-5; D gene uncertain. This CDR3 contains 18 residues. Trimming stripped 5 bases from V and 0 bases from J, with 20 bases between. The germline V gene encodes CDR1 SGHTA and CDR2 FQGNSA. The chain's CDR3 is CASSPLSGADYSNQPQHF. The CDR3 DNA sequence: TGTGCCAGCAGCCCCCTGTCCGGCGCGGATTATAGCAATCAGCCCCAGCATTTT.

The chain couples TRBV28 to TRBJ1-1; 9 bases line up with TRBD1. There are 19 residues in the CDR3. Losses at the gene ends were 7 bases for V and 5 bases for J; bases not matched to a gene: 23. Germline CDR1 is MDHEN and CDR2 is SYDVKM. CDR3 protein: CASTPTYPGTGRFGTEAFF. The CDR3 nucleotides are TGTGCCAGCACCCCAACGTATCCCGGGACAGGGAGGTTTGGAACTGAAGCTTTCTTT.

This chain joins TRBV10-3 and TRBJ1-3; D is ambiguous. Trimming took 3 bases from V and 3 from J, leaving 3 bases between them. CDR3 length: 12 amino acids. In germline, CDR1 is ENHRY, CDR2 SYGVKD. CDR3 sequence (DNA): TGTGCCATCAGTGACGGTGGAAACACCATATATTTT. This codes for CAISDGGNTIYF.

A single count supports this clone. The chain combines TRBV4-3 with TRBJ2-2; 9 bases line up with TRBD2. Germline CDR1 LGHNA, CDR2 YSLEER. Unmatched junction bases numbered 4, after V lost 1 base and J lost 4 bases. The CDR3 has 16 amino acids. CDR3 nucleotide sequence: TGCGCCAGCAGCCAAGGACTAGCGGCCGGCACCGGGGAGCTGTTTTTT. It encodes CASSQGLAAGTGELFF.

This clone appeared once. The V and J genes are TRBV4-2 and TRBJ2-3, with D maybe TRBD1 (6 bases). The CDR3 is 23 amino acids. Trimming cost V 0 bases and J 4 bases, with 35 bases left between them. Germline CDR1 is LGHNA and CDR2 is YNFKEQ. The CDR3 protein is CASSQERVPGLNRTGLPADTQYF. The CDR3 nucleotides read TGTGCCAGCAGCCAAGAACGGGTGCCGGGCCTGAACAGAACAGGGCTCCCTGCAGATACGCAGTATTTT.

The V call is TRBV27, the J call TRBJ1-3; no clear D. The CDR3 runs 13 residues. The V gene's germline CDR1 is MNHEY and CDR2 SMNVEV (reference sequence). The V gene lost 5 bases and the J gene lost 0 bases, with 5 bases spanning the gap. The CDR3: CASSVRSGNTIYF. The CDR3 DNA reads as TGTGCCAGCAGTGTCCGCTCTGGAAACACCATATATTTT.

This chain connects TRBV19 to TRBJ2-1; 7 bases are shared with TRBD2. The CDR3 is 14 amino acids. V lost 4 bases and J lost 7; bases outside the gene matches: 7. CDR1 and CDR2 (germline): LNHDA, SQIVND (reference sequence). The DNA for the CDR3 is TGTGCCAGTAGTAGACTAGCAAGAGAGAATGAGCAGTTCTTC. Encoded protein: CASSRLARENEQFF.

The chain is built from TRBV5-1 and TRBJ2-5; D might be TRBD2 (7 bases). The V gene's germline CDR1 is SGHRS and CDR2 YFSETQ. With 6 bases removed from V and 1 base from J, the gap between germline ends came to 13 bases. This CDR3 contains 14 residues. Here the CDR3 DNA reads TGCGCCAGCACCGTGGGGGGGGCCCAAGAGACCCAGTACTTC. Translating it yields CASTVGGAQETQYF.

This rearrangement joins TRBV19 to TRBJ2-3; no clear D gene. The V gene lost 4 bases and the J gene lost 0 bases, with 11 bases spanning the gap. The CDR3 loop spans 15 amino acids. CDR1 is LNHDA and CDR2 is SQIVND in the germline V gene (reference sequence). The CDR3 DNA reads TGTGCCAGTAGTAGGCTGCTGGCCAGCACAGATACGCAGTATTTT. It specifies CASSRLLASTDTQYF.

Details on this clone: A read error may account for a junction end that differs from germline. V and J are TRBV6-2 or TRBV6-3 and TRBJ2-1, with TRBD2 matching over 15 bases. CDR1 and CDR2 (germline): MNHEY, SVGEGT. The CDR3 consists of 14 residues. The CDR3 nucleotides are TGTGCCAGCAGTTACTCTGGGACTAGCGGGGGGTCGATCTTC. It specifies CASSYSGTSGGSIF.

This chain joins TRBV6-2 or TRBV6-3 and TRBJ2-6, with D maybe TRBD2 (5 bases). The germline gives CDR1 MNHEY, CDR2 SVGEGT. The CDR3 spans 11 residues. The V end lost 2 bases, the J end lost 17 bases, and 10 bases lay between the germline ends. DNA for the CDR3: TGTGCCAGCAGTTACGGGGTGGACTTGACTTTC. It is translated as CASSYGVDLTF.

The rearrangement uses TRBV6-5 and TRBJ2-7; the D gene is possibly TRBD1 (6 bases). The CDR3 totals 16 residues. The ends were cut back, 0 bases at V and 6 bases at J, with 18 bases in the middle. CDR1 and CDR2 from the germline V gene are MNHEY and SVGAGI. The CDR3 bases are TGTGCCAGCAGTTACTCGATGGGCAGGGGTTATAGCGAGCAGTACTTC. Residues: CASSYSMGRGYSEQYF.

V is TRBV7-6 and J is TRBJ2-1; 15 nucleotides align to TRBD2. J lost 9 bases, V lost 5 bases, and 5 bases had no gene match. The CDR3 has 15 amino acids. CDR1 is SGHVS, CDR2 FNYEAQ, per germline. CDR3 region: CASSRTSGGALEQFF. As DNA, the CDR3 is TGTGCCAGCAGCCGGACTAGCGGGGGGGCCCTTGAGCAGTTCTTC. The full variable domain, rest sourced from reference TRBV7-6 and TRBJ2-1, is GAGVSQSPRYKVTKRGQDVALRCDPISGHVSLYWYRQALGQGPEFLTYFNYEAQQDKSGLPNDRFSAERPEGSISTLTIQRTEQRDSAMYRCASSRTSGGALEQFFGPGTRLTVL.

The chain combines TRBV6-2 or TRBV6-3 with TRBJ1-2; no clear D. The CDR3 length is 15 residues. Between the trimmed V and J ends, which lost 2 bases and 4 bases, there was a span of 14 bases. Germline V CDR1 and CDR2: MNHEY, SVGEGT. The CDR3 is CASSYSRSGGYGYTF. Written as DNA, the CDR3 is TGTGCCAGCAGTTACAGTCGGAGCGGCGGCTATGGCTACACCTTC.

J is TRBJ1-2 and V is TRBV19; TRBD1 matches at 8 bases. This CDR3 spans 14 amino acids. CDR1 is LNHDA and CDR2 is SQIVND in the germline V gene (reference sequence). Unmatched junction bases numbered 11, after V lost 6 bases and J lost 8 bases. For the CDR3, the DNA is TGTGCCAGTAGATCGGACAGGGAAGTTGGGGGCTACACCTTC. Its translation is CASRSDREVGGYTF.

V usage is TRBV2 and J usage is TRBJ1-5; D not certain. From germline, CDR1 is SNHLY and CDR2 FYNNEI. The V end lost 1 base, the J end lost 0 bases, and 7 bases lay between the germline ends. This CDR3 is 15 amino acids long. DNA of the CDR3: TGTGCCAGCAGTGAAGGCGGGTATAGCAATCAGCCCCAGCATTTT. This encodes CASSEGGYSNQPQHF.

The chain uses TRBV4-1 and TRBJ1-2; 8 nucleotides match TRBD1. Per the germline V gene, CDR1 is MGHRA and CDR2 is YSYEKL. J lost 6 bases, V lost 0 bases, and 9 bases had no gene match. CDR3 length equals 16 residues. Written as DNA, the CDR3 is TGCGCCAGCAGCCAAGAACCCACCAGGGGGCTGGATGGCTACACCTTC. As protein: CASSQEPTRGLDGYTF.